The 15 T cell receptor beta chains below were found in one sample sequenced in a study of T cell responses to AZD1222 COVID-19 vaccine. The protocol was immunoSEQ multiplex PCR, while the TCRdb copy is restricted to in-frame clones and leaves out a portion. The data show some 130,000 clones, roughly 91% seen once. Sequenced material: peripheral blood, taken 28 days after the second AZD1222 dose. Receptors were obtained from an adult who received the AZD1222 COVID-19 vaccine.

This sequence joins TRBV19 and TRBJ1-1, with 12 bases matching TRBD1. The CDR3 length is 14 residues. In germline, CDR1 is LNHDA, CDR2 SQIVND (reference sequence). V shed 5 bases and J 10 bases; nucleotides not matched to a gene: 8. The CDR3 region is CASSSGTGGEGAFF. In nucleotides, the CDR3 is TGTGCCAGTAGTTCCGGGACAGGGGGCGAGGGAGCTTTCTTT.

In this sample, this clone turned up once. The rearrangement links TRBV4-3 to TRBJ2-2, with D unclear. CDR1 LGHNA and CDR2 YSLEER come from the germline V gene. Trimming left V 0 bases short and J 4 bases short, with 18 bases between. The length of the CDR3 is 18 residues. CDR3 loop: CASSQEAGTEEFTGELFF. CDR3 in DNA: TGCGCCAGCAGCCAAGAAGCAGGAACAGAAGAATTCACCGGGGAGCTGTTTTTT.

This clone was found once. The chain carries TRBV7-6 and TRBJ1-5, with 8 bases aligning to TRBD1. The CDR3 has 15 residues. Germline CDR1 is SGHVS and CDR2 is FNYEAQ. V lost 5 bases, J lost 1 base, and 4 bases stayed unmatched. The CDR3 loop reads CASSPRTGSNQPQHF. The CDR3 bases are TGTGCCAGCAGCCCCCGGACAGGGAGCAATCAGCCCCAGCATTTT.

In this sample, this clone turned up once. The CDR3 nucleotides are TGTGCCAGCAGTGAGTCGACAGTATTCGAGCCCCAGCATTTT. Its protein is CASSESTVFEPQHF. The rearrangement links TRBV2 to TRBJ1-5; the D gene is possibly TRBD1 (5 bases). V gave up 3 bases and J gave up 8 bases, with 14 bases separating them. The CDR3 has 14 amino acids. The germline V gene has CDR1 SNHLY and CDR2 FYNNEI.

The chain links TRBV15 to TRBJ2-5, with D perhaps being TRBD1 or TRBD2 (5 bases each). Trimming stripped 0 bases from V and 5 bases from J, with 10 bases between. The CDR3 consists of 14 residues. Germline CDR1 LNHNV, CDR2 YYDKDF (reference sequence). The CDR3 spells CATSRDRWGETQYF. For the CDR3, the DNA is TGTGCCACCAGCAGAGATCGGTGGGGGGAGACCCAGTACTTC.

The chain uses TRBV21-1 and TRBJ2-1; no DNA check was done on the table's D call, TRBD2. TRBV21-1 is a pseudogene. The CDR3 runs to 17 residues. This CDR3 is CASSARLAGGKYNEQFF. The DNA of the CDR3 is TGTGCCAGCAGCGCTCGACTAGCGGGGGGGAAATACAATGAGCAGTTCTTC.

V usage is TRBV7-9 and J usage is TRBJ2-5; 8 bases fit TRBD2. The V gene end was trimmed by 5 bases and the J gene end by 3 bases; junction bases not matched to a gene: 11. Germline CDR1 and CDR2: SEHNR and FQNEAQ (reference sequence). This CDR3 comprises 16 residues. CDR3 sequence (DNA): TGTGCCAGCAGCCCCCCATCGGGACTAGTAGAAGAGACCCAGTACTTC. Protein: CASSPPSGLVEETQYF.

V usage is TRBV7-8 and J usage is TRBJ1-6; D gene uncertain. V gave up 5 bases and J gave up 8 bases, with 7 bases separating them. Germline V gene lookup returns CDR1 SGHVS and CDR2 FQNEAQ. The CDR3 loop spans 12 amino acids. The CDR3 loop reads CASSPDYSPLHF. The CDR3 DNA is TGTGCCAGCAGCCCGGACTATTCACCCCTCCACTTT.

Here the CDR3 DNA reads TGTGCCAGCAGCCCCTTAGCAGGGACCCTCGAGCAGTACTTC. Translating gives CASSPLAGTLEQYF. The chain employs TRBV16 and TRBJ2-7, with D perhaps assigned TRBD1 or TRBD2 (5 bases each). This CDR3 has 14 residues. Germline V gene sequence: CDR1 KGHSY, CDR2 FQNENV. Trimming pared 4 bases from V and 6 bases from J, leaving 16 bases between. The full variable domain, its missing parts supplied by reference TRBV16 and TRBJ2-7, is GEEVAQTPKHLVRGEGQKAKLYCAPIKGHSYVFWYQQVLKNEFKFLISFQNENVFDETGMPKERFSAKCLPNSPCSLEIQATKLEDSAVYFCASSPLAGTLEQYFGPGTRLTVT.

The J gene is TRBJ1-5, the V gene TRBV7-8; no firm D call. CDR3 size: 14 residues. Trimming removed 5 bases from V and 2 bases from J, with 10 bases in between. Per the germline V gene, CDR1 is SGHVS and CDR2 is FQNEAQ. CDR3 nucleotide sequence: TGTGCCAGCAGCCTCCGGGCCCGCAATCAGCCCCAGCATTTT. Translating gives CASSLRARNQPQHF. Based on the CDR3 plus reference TRBV7-8 and TRBJ1-5, the full variable domain is GAGVSQSPRYKVAKRGQDVALRCDPISGHVSLFWYQQALGQGPEFLTYFQNEAQLDKSGLPSDRFFAERPEGSVSTLKIQRTQQEDSAVYLCASSLRARNQPQHFGDGTRLSIL.

The chain combines TRBV28 with TRBJ2-2; 7 positions agree with TRBD2. Germline CDR1 MDHEN, CDR2 SYDVKM. The CDR3 runs 14 residues. Losses at the gene ends were 7 bases for V and 5 bases for J; bases not matched to a gene: 7. CDR3 in DNA: TGTGCCAGCATGGGGGGAGGGTGGACCGGGGAGCTGTTTTTT. It encodes CASMGGGWTGELFF.

The genes are TRBV19 and TRBJ2-1; D may correspond to TRBD1 or TRBD2 (5 bases each). CDR1 is LNHDA, CDR2 SQIVND, per germline (reference sequence). The CDR3 contains 15 residues. Deletions cut 10 bases from V and 5 bases from J, with 21 bases between. For the CDR3, the DNA is TGTGCCACGGGGCGTTTTAGAGGGTCTGACAATGAGCAGTTCTTC. Its translation: CATGRFRGSDNEQFF. Looking up the rest from reference TRBV19 and TRBJ2-1 gives the full variable domain: DGGITQSPKYLFRKEGQNVTLSCEQNLNHDAMYWYRQDPGQGLRLIYYSQIVNDFQKGDIAEGYSVSREKKESFPLTVTSAQKNPTAFYLCATGRFRGSDNEQFFGPGTRLTVL.

The chain has TRBV6-5 and TRBJ2-7; D tentatively reads TRBD1 or TRBD2 (5 bases each). The length of the CDR3 is 16 residues. The germline gives CDR1 MNHEY, CDR2 SVGAGI. V was shortened by 0 bases and J by 0 bases, with 12 bases between the two germline ends. CDR3 DNA: TGTGCCAGCAGTTACTCGATTGGGGGAGCCTCCTACGAGCAGTACTTC. The encoded protein is CASSYSIGGASYEQYF.

This sequence joins TRBV5-1 and TRBJ1-1; 7 bases match TRBD1. The CDR3 is 14 amino acids. CDR1 and CDR2 from the germline V gene are SGHRS and YFSETQ. J lost 0 bases, V lost 6 bases, and 5 bases had no gene match. CDR3: CASTVRGLNTEAFF. CDR3 in DNA: TGCGCCAGCACAGTAAGGGGGCTGAACACTGAAGCTTTCTTT.

This chain links TRBV7-2 with TRBJ2-5; D may be TRBD1 (5 bases). This CDR3 has 15 residues. CDR1 is SGHTA, CDR2 FQGNSA, per germline. V shed 5 bases and J shed 4 bases, with 17 bases lying between them. The CDR3 reads CASSQMARTRETQYF. CDR3 in DNA: TGTGCCAGCAGCCAAATGGCCCGGACAAGAGAGACCCAGTACTTC.